This T cell receptor (beta chain) stems from a study of T-cell memory formation after mild COVID-19. Study results and limitations: There were some responding clones in pre-infection memory, which suggested that cross-reactive memory had joined.

From the 5' RACE reads, TCRdb called clonotypes with MiXCR, one entry per CDR3 protein. The sample contains about 560,000 distinct CDR3 sequences, 20% to 25% of which appear only once. Germline CDR1 DFQATT, CDR2 SNEGSKA (reference sequence). This CDR3 comprises 16 residues. Trimming left V 3 bases short and J 0 bases short, with 15 bases between. On this clonotype itself: Its antigen remains unidentified.

This TCR was sampled from an adult woman who had mild COVID-19 (a few samples of this study predate the infection). Cell type and time point are not known. J is TRBJ1-5 and V is TRBV20-1; D is unclear. Sequenced sample: PBMCs or a T cell subset sorted from them (not recorded which). For the CDR3, the DNA is TGCAGTGCTAGGCGGATCGCACAGATTAGCAATCAGCCCCAGCATTTT. It specifies CSARRIAQISNQPQHF.